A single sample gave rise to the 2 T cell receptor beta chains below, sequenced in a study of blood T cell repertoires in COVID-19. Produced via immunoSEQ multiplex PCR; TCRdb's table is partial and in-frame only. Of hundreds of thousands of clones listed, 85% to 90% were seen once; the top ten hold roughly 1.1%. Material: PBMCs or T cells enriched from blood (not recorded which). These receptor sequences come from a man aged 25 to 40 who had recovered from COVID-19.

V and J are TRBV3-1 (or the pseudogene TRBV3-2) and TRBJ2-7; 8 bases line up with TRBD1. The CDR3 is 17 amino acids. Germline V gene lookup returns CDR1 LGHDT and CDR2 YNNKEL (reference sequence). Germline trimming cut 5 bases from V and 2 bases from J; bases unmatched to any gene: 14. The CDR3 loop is CASSEAHPGGAAYEQYF. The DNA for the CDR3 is TGTGCCAGCAGCGAGGCCCACCCAGGGGGCGCAGCCTACGAGCAGTACTTC.

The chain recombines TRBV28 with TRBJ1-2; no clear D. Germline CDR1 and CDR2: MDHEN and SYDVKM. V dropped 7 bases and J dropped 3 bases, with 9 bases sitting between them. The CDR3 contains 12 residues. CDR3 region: CASTLRDYGYTF. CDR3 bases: TGTGCCAGCACCTTGAGAGACTATGGCTACACCTTC.